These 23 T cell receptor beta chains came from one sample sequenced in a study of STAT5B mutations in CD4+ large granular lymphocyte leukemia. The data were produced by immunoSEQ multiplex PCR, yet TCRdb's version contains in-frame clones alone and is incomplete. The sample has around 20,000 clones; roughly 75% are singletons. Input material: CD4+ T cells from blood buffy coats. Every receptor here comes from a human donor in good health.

The CDR3 bases are TGTGCCAGCAGCTGGATAAATTCACCCCTCCACTTT. It translates to CASSWINSPLHF. V usage is TRBV7-9 and J usage is TRBJ1-6; D gene unclear. The V gene's germline CDR1 is SEHNR and CDR2 FQNEAQ (reference sequence). CDR3 length: 12 amino acids. The ends were cut back, 4 bases at V and 7 bases at J, with 5 bases in the middle.

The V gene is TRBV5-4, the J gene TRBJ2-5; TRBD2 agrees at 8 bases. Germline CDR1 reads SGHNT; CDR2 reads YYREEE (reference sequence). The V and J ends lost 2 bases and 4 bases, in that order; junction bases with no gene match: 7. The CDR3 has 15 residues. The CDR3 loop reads CASSFYLAGRETQYF. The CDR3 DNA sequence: TGTGCCAGCAGCTTTTATCTAGCGGGTAGAGAGACCCAGTACTTC.

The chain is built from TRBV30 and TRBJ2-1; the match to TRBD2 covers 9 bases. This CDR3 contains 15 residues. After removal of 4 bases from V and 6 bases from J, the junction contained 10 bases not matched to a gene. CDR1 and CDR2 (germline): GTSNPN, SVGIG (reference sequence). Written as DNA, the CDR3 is TGTGCCTGGACTCAAAGGGGCGGGAGGGCCAATGAGCAGTTCTTC. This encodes CAWTQRGGRANEQFF.

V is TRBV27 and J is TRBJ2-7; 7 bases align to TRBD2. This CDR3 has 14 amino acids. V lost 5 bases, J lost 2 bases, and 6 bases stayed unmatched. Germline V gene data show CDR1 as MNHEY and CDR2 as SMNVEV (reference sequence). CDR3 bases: TGTGCCAGCAGTCCCCACCGGGAGGCCTACGAGCAGTACTTC. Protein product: CASSPHREAYEQYF.

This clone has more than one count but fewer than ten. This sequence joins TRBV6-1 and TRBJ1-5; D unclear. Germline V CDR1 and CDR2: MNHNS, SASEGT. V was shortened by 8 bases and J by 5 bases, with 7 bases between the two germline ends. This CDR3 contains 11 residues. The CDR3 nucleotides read TGTGCCAGCGGCGCTTATCAGCCCCAGCATTTT. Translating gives CASGAYQPQHF.

The chain's CDR3 is CASSSATGPYTF. The CDR3 DNA reads TGCGCCAGCAGCTCCGCGACAGGGCCCTACACCTTC. This chain joins TRBV5-1 and TRBJ1-2; 7 nucleotides agree with TRBD1. The CDR3 runs 12 residues. J lost 10 bases, V lost 3 bases, and 6 bases had no gene match. Germline-derived CDR1 and CDR2 are SGHRS and YFSETQ.

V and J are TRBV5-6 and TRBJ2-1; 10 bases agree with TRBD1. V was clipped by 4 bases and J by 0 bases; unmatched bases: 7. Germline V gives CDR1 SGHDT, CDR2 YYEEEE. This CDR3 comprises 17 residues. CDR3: CASSVTGGSSSYNEQFF. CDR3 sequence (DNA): TGTGCCAGCAGCGTGACAGGGGGCTCCAGCTCCTACAATGAGCAGTTCTTC. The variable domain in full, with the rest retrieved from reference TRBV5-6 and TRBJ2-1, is DAGVTQSPTHLIKTRGQQVTLRCSPKSGHDTVSWYQQALGQGPQFIFQYYEEEERQRGNFPDRFSGHQFPNYSSELNVNALLLGDSALYLCASSVTGGSSSYNEQFFGPGTRLTVL.

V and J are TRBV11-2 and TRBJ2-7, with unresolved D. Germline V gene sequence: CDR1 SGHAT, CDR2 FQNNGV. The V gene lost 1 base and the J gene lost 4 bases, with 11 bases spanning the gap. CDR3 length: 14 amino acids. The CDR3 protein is CASSLAGGPYEQYF. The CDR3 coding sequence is TGTGCCAGCAGCTTAGCTGGCGGACCGTACGAGCAGTACTTC.

CDR3 bases: TGCGCCAGCAGCCCGTATAGCGGGAACGGGGGTGGCAATGAGCAGTTCTTC. The encoded protein is CASSPYSGNGGGNEQFF. The chain couples TRBV5-1 to TRBJ2-1, with 8 bases lining up with TRBD2. The germline gives CDR1 SGHRS, CDR2 YFSETQ. Trimming at V came to 4 bases and at J to 6 bases, leaving 15 bases not matched to a gene. CDR3 length: 17 residues.

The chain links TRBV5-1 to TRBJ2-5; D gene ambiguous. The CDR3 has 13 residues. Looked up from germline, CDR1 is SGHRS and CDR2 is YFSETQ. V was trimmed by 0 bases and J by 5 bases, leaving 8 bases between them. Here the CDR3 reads CASSLARAETQYF. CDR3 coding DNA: TGCGCCAGCAGCTTGGCCCGGGCGGAGACCCAGTACTTC. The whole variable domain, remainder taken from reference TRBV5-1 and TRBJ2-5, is KAGVTQTPRYLIKTRGQQVTLSCSPISGHRSVSWYQQTPGQGLQFLFEYFSETQRNKGNFPGRFSGRQFSNSRSEMNVSTLELGDSALYLCASSLARAETQYFGPGTRLLVL.

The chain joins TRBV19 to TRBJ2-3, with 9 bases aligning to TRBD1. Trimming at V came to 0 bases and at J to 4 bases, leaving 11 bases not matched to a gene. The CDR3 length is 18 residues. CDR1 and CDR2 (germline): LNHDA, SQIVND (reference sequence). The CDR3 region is CASSIEGPGTGPPDTQYF. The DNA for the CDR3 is TGTGCCAGTAGTATAGAGGGTCCCGGGACAGGGCCCCCAGATACGCAGTATTTT.

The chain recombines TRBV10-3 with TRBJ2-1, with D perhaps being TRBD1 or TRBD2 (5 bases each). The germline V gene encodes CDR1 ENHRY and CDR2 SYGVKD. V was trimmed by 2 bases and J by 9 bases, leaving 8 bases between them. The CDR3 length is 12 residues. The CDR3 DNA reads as TGTGCCATCAGTGAGATTGGGACTGAGCAGTTCTTC. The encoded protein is CAISEIGTEQFF.

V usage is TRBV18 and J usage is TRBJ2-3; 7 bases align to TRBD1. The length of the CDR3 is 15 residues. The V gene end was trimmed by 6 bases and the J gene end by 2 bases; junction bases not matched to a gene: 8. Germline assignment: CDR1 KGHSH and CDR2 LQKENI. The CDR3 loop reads CASSSQTGATDTQYF. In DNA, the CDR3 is TGTGCCAGCTCCTCCCAAACAGGGGCCACAGATACGCAGTATTTT.

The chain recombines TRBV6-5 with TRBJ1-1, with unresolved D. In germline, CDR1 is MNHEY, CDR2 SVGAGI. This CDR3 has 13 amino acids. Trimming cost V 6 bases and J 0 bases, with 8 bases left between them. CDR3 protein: CASSHLVNTEAFF. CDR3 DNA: TGTGCCAGCAGCCATCTCGTGAACACTGAAGCTTTCTTT.

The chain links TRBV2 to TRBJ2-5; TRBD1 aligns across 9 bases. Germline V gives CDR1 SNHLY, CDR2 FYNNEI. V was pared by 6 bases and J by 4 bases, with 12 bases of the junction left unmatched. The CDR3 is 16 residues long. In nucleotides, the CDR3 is TGTGCCAGCAGCACAGGGGGCGGTGGGGGGAGAGAGACCCAGTACTTC. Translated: CASSTGGGGGRETQYF.

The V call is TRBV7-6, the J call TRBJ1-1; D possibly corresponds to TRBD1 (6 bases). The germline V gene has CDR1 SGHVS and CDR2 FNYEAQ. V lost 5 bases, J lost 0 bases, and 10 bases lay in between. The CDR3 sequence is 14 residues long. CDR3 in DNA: TGTGCCAGCAGCCTAGGGGGTGTGAACACTGAAGCTTTCTTT. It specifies CASSLGGVNTEAFF.

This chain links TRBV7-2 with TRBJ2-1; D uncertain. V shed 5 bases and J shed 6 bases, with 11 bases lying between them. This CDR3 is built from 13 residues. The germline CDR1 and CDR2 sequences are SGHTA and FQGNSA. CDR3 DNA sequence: TGTGCCAGCAGCCCATACAAGTCCAATGAGCAGTTCTTC. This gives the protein CASSPYKSNEQFF.

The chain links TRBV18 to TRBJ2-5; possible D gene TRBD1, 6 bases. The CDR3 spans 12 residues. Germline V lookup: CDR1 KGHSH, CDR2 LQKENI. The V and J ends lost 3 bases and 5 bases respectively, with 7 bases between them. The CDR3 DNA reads TGTGCCAGCTCACCTACAGGGGAGACCCAGTACTTC. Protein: CASSPTGETQYF.

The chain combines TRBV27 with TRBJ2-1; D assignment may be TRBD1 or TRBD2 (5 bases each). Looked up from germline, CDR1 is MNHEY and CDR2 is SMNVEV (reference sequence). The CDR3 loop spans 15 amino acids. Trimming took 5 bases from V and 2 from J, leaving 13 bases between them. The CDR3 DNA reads TGTGCCAGCAGTCAATACAGGAGGACCTACAATGAGCAGTTCTTC. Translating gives CASSQYRRTYNEQFF.

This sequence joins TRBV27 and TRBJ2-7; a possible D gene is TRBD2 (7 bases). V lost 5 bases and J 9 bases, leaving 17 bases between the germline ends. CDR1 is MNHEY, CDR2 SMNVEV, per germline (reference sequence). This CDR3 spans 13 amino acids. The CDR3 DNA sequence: TGTGCCAGCAGTAGAGGGGGGACTATCTTGCAGTACTTC. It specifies CASSRGGTILQYF.

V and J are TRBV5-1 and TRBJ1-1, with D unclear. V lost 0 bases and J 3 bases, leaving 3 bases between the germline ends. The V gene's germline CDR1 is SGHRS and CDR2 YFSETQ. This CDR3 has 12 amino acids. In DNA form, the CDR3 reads TGCGCCAGCAGCTTGGTAGACACTGAAGCTTTCTTT. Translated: CASSLVDTEAFF.

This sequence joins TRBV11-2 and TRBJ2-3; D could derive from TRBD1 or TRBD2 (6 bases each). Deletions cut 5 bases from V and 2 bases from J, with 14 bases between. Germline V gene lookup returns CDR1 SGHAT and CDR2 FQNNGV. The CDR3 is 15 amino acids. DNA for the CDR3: TGTGCCAGCAGCCCCGGGGGCGGGTACACAGATACGCAGTATTTT. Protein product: CASSPGGGYTDTQYF.

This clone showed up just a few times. For the CDR3, the DNA is TGTGCCACCAGCAGAGATCTGGGGACAGGGACAGATACGCAGTATTTT. It encodes CATSRDLGTGTDTQYF. This rearrangement joins TRBV15 to TRBJ2-3, with 9 bases identical to TRBD1. V shed 0 bases, J shed 3 bases, and the junction held 4 bases outside the gene matches. CDR3 length equals 16 residues. Germline CDR1 and CDR2: LNHNV and YYDKDF (reference sequence).